The clone carrying this TCR beta chain occurred a few times. With V trimmed by 1 base and J by 3 bases, 8 bases remained unmatched. The CDR3 extends over 16 amino acids. Looked up from germline, CDR1 is SGHVS and CDR2 is FQNEAQ. This record comes from a study of T-cell reconstitution after alpha-beta-depleted transplantation in children. The library targeted TCRbeta and was prepared with unique molecular identifiers. MiXCR was run by TCRdb on the PCR reads, yielding one entry per CDR3 protein. This sample carries some 520,000 distinct CDR3 sequences, approximately 30% of them seen once, and the ten largest clones take around 2.4%.

This chain links TRBV7-8 with TRBJ1-1, with 7 bases fitting TRBD1. The sequence was collected from a human donor who donated a stem cell graft to a child with aplastic anemia. Sequenced material: PBMCs from the stem cell graft donor, taken from the stem cell graft. CDR3 nucleotide sequence: TGTGCCAGCAGCTTAGGGCTTCCAGGGGGTGACACTGAAGCTTTCTTT. It encodes CASSLGLPGGDTEAFF.